The T cell receptor (beta chain) described here comes from a study of regulatory T cells in long-lasting Graves disease. Regarding the study as a whole: Less diverse TCR repertoires were seen in persistent Graves' patients than in newly diagnosed ones. Repertoires from persistent disease leaned toward TRBV28, TRBJ1-2 and TRBJ2-5.

The table lists this clonotype with many counts. No antigen is known for it. The V gene lost 0 bases and the J gene lost 3 bases, with 18 bases spanning the gap. The germline gives CDR1 MNHEY, CDR2 SVGEGT. This CDR3 is built from 17 residues. Time point described: persistent/refractory GD, antithyroid drugs over 5 years with positive TRAb. PBMCs provided the RNA from which the TCR library was made. CDR3-region Arm-PCR and iRepertoire HTBI primers produced the TCR beta libraries. TCRdb re-called the multiplex PCR reads through MiXCR, storing one row per CDR3 protein. The sample lists 400,000 to 500,000 distinct CDR3 sequences; roughly 22% were seen once.

The rearrangement links TRBV6-2 or TRBV6-3 to TRBJ2-7; D perhaps matches TRBD2 (5 bases). Sequences were derived from peripheral blood mononuclear cells (PBMCs), sampled when the disease was refractory, from a patient treated with antithyroid drugs. The TCR was taken from a female donor with Graves disease. CDR3 region: CASSYSRAPRTIYEQYF. CDR3 coding DNA: TGTGCCAGCAGTTACTCGAGGGCTCCACGAACCATCTACGAGCAGTACTTC.